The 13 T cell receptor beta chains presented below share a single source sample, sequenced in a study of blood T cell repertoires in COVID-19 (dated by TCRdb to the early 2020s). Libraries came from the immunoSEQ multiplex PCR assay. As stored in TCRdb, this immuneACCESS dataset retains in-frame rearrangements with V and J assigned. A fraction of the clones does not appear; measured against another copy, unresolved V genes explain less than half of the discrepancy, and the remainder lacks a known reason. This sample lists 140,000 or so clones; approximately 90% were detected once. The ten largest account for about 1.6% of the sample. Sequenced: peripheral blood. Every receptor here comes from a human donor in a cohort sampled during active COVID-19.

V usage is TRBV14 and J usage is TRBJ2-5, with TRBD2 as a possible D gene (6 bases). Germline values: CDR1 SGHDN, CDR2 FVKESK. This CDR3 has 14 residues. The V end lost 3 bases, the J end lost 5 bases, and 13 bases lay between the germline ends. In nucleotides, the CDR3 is TGTGCCAGCAGCCATATGGGGGGAAGGGAGACCCAGTACTTC. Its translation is CASSHMGGRETQYF.

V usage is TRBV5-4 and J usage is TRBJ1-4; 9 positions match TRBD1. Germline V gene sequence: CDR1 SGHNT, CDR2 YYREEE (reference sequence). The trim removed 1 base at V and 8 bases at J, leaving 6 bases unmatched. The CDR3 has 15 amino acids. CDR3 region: CASSLYGTGYEKLFF. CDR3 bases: TGTGCCAGCAGCTTGTACGGGACAGGGTACGAAAAACTGTTTTTT.

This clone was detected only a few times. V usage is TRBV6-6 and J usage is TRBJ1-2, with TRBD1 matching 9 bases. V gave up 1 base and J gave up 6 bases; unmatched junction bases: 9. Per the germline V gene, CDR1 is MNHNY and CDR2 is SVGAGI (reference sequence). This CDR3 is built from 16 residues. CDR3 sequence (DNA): TGTGCCAGCAGTTACTTCGACACAGGGGGCCCCGATGGCTACACCTTC. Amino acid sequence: CASSYFDTGGPDGYTF.

In DNA, the CDR3 is TGTGCCAGCAGCTACTTAAACAATGAGCAGTTCTTC. Its protein is CASSYLNNEQFF. This rearrangement joins TRBV7-6 to TRBJ2-1; D is unresolved. Trimming shortened V by 4 bases and J by 5 bases, and 6 bases separated the two germline ends. Per the germline V gene, CDR1 is SGHVS and CDR2 is FNYEAQ. The CDR3 contains 12 residues.

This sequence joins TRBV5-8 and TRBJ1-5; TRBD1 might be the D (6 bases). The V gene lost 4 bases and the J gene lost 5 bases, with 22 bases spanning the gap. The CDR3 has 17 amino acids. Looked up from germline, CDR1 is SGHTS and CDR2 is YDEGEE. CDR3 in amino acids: CASSPDRGASIYQPQHF. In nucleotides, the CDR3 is TGTGCCAGCAGCCCGGACAGAGGGGCGAGTATCTATCAGCCCCAGCATTTT.

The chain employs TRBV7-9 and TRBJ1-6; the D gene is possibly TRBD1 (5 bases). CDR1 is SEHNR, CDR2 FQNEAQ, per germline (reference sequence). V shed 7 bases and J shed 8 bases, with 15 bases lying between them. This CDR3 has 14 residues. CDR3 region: CASIKLPGDSPLHF. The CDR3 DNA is TGTGCCAGCATCAAGCTCCCGGGGGATTCACCCCTCCACTTT.

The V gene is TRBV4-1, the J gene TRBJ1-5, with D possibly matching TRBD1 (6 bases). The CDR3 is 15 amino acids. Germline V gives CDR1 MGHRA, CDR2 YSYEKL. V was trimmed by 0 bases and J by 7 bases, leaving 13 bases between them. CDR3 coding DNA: TGCGCCAGCAGCCAAGATGGGAGGGGGGGCCAGCCCCAGCATTTT. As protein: CASSQDGRGGQPQHF.

The CDR3 spells CASSQDQPGGHGYTF. Here the CDR3 DNA reads TGTGCCAGCTCACAAGACCAGCCAGGGGGCCATGGCTACACCTTC. The chain combines TRBV18 with TRBJ1-2; the match to TRBD1 covers 8 bases. The CDR3 length is 15 residues. The germline V gene encodes CDR1 KGHSH and CDR2 LQKENI. The junction had 10 bases not matched to a gene; V was cut back by 4 bases and J by 6 bases.

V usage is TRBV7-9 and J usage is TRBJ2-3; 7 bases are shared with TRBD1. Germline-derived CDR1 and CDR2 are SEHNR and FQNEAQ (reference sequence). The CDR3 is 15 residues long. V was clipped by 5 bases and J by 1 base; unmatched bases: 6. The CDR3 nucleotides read TGTGCCAGCAGCAACTCAGACAGGGGCACAGATACGCAGTATTTT. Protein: CASSNSDRGTDTQYF.

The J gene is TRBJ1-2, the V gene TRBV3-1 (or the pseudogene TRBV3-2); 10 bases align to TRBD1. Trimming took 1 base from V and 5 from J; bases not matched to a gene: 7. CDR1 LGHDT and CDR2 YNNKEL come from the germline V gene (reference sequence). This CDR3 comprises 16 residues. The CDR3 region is CASSQVPGQGEYGYTF. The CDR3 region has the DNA TGTGCCAGCAGCCAAGTCCCCGGACAGGGGGAGTATGGCTACACCTTC.

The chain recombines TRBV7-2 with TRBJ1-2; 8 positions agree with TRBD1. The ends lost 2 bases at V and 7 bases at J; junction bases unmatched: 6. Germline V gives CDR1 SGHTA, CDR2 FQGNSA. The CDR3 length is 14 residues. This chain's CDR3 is CASSLWTGSSGYTF. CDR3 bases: TGTGCCAGCAGCTTATGGACAGGGTCGAGTGGCTACACCTTC.

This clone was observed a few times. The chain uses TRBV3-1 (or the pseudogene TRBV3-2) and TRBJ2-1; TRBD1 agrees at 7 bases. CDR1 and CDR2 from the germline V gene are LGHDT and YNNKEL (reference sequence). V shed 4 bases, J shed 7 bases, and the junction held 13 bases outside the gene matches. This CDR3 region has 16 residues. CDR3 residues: CASSRKGAQGLNEQFF. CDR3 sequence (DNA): TGTGCCAGCAGCCGAAAGGGGGCGCAGGGTCTGAATGAGCAGTTCTTC.

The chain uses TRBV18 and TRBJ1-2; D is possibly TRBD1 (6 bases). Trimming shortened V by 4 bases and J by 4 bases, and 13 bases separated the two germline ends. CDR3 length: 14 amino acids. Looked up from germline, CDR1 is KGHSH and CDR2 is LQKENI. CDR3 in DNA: TGTGCCAGCTCACTCATGGACAGACCCTATGGCTACACCTTC. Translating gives CASSLMDRPYGYTF.